One sample yielded the 3 T cell receptor beta chains listed below, sequenced in a study of long-term antiretroviral therapy in people with HIV (dated by TCRdb to between 2022 and 2023). Sequencing of the TRB variable region was done with the immunoSEQ hsTCRB v3.0 assay at survey level resolution. TCRdb mirrors the immuneACCESS table, restricted to in-frame sequences. Some clones are absent from its copies; in checked studies, under half trace to an unresolved V gene, and the reason for the others is unknown. The sample table records around 29,000 clones; more than 80% of these occur just once. The ten largest clones take up 6% to 8% of the sample. This material consisted of unsorted PBMCs, taken 0.3 years after starting antiretroviral therapy. These receptors all come from a middle-aged man with HIV.

The chain has TRBV4-3 and TRBJ2-3, with 7 nucleotides matching TRBD2. Germline V gene sequence: CDR1 LGHNA, CDR2 YSLEER. This CDR3 comprises 16 residues. V shed 0 bases and J 3 bases; nucleotides not matched to a gene: 6. This CDR3 reads CASSQEWRELTDTQYF. The CDR3 DNA reads TGCGCCAGCAGCCAAGAATGGCGGGAGTTGACAGATACGCAGTATTTT.

A few counts support this clone. This sequence joins TRBV5-1 and TRBJ2-5; 11 nucleotides agree with TRBD2. This CDR3 is 16 amino acids long. Trimming cost V 6 bases and J 2 bases; bases outside gene matches: 9. CDR1 and CDR2 (germline): SGHRS, YFSETQ. The CDR3 DNA follows: TGCGCCAGCACCTCCTGGACTAGCGGGTTACAAGAGACCCAGTACTTC. Encoded protein: CASTSWTSGLQETQYF.

The chain couples TRBV18 to TRBJ2-6, with D tentatively TRBD1 (5 bases). V lost 2 bases, J lost 0 bases, and 5 bases lay in between. CDR3 size: 15 residues. The V gene's germline CDR1 is KGHSH and CDR2 LQKENI. CDR3 sequence: CASSPGASGANVLTF. CDR3 nucleotides: TGTGCCAGCTCACCAGGGGCCTCTGGGGCCAACGTCCTGACTTTC.